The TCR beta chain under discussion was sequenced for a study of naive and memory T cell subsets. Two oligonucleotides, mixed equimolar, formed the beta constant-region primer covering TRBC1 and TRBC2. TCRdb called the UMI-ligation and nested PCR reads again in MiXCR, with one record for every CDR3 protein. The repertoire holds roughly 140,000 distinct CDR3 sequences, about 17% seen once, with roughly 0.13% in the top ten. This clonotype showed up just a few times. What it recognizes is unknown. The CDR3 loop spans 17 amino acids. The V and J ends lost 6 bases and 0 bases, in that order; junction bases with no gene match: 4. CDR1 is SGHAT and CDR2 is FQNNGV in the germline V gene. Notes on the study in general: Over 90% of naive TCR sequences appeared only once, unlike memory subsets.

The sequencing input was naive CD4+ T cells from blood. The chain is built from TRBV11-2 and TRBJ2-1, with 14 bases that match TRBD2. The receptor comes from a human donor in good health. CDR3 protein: CASRRLAGGSSYNEQFF. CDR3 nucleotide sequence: TGTGCCAGCAGGCGACTAGCGGGAGGGAGCTCCTACAATGAGCAGTTCTTC.